This record covers a single TCR beta chain. The clone's antigen remains unknown. The input lacks base qualities; no much larger clone sits a single base away. Each collaborating institution followed its own protocols to collect whole blood in K2EDTA tubes. Collaborator samples were shipped for TCRbeta analysis as frozen whole blood, isolated PBMCs, or DNA extracted from either sample type. These data belong to a study of blood T cell repertoires in COVID-19 (dated by TCRdb to the early 2020s). Describing the broader study: Samples covering the acute and convalescent phases of COVID-19 were provided by collaborators in the United States, Italy and Spain. The prospective study material was composed of cDNA or gDNA derived from T cells, B-cell-depleted T cells, or PBMCs. Deeply sampled blood TCRbeta repertoires from subjects exposed to, actively infected with, or recovered from COVID-19 were included in the dataset. A freely available public database, intended as a resource for researchers studying the immune response to SARS-CoV-2, is where the repertoires were released. The samples were drawn from two sources: the first 160 participants of the ongoing ImmuneRACE study, and 1,000 to 1,500 subjects contributed by 6 global collaborators. Nearly every sample came with metadata listing a de-identified subject ID, COVID-19 status, age in years and sex. Where available, HLA class I and class II types were taken from metadata supplied by the sample provider and were not determined by assay-based typing. What the study reported, not specific to this receptor: The amount of clinical and demographic metadata varied by source and participant and was provided uncurated.

TCRbeta CDR3 regions were amplified from genomic DNA using the immunoSEQ Assay, a bias-controlled multiplex PCR. From the authors' description of their analysis: Within the assay, amplification of reference gene primers was used to estimate how many nucleated cells each sample contained. Sequence reads were collapsed and filtered to measure the absolute abundance of every unique TCRbeta CDR3 rearrangement. For each sample, productive Simpson clonality was calculated as the square root of Simpson's diversity index over productive rearrangements. The table comes from immuneACCESS by way of TCRdb, which keeps in-frame sequences with V and J called. Part of the clones is missing from these tables; in studies checked, under half for an unresolved V gene and the rest for unknown reasons. That table gives V, J and clone size, and the DNA gave D and trimming. The table for this sample lists about 110,000 clones; about 70% of them were counted only once. The ten largest clones add up to 0.9% of the sample.

The TCR sequence derives from a human donor with acute or convalescent COVID-19. The donor label of this sample is uncertain. Sequencing input: peripheral blood.

The DNA sequence reads TGTGCCAGCAGCTATTGGACAGGGAACACTGAAGCTTTCTTT. It translates as CASSYWTGNTEAFF. The chain was built from TRBV7-2 and TRBJ1-1, with TRBD1 matching 7 junction bases. The CDR3 holds 14 amino acids from the cysteine to the phenylalanine. Only the CDR3 part of the read is kept: 42 bases, read in frame from the first base. Sequences SGHTA (CDR1) and FQGNSA (CDR2) are obtained from the germline V gene. V trim: 4 bases; J trim: 1 base; unmatched bases: 3.